The 5 T cell receptor beta chains in this list originate from one sample, sequenced in a study of cytomegalovirus exposure and HLA in healthy donors. This table comes from immunoSEQ multiplex PCR, and its TCRdb copy is limited to in-frame clones, with some not included. In the table there are some 120,000 clones, around 86% of which are singletons. The sequencing input was PBMCs. Receptor source: a woman aged 18-29 years in good health and CMV-seronegative.

J is TRBJ2-7 and V is TRBV12-5; TRBD1 matches 7 bases. The CDR3 has 14 residues. In germline, CDR1 is LGHNT, CDR2 FRNRAP. The CDR3 DNA reads as TGTGCAAATCTGGGACAGATCGTCTCCTACGAGCAGTACTTC. Its protein product is CANLGQIVSYEQYF.

The chain is built from TRBV10-2 and TRBJ2-3; 9 bases align to TRBD2. V was pared by 2 bases and J by 5 bases, with 11 bases of the junction left unmatched. The germline CDR1 and CDR2 sequences are WSHSY and SAAADI. The CDR3 is made up of 17 amino acids. In DNA form, the CDR3 reads TGCGCCAGCAGTGAGCGGCTAGCGGGATTTAGTGGAGATACGCAGTATTTT. It translates to CASSERLAGFSGDTQYF.

The rearrangement joins TRBV28 to TRBJ2-6; 16 bases match TRBD2. The CDR3 is made up of 18 amino acids. After removal of 6 bases from V and 0 bases from J, the junction contained 2 bases not matched to a gene. In germline, CDR1 is MDHEN, CDR2 SYDVKM. The CDR3 sequence: CASRGLAGGISGANVLTF. The CDR3 DNA is TGTGCCAGCAGGGGACTAGCGGGAGGGATCTCTGGGGCCAACGTCCTGACTTTC.

V gene TRBV10-2 combines with J gene TRBJ2-7, with a weak D call TRBD2 (5 bases). V dropped 8 bases and J dropped 2 bases, with 10 bases sitting between them. Germline-derived CDR1 and CDR2 are WSHSY and SAAADI. The CDR3 runs 12 residues. In nucleotides, the CDR3 is TGCGCCAGCGGGAGTAGCGCCTACGAGCAGTACTTC. Translating gives CASGSSAYEQYF.

The rearrangement uses TRBV7-6 and TRBJ1-5, with 9 bases aligning to TRBD1. The germline gives CDR1 SGHVS, CDR2 FNYEAQ. V trimming: 0 bases; J trimming: 7 bases; junction bases outside the gene matches: 4. The CDR3 length is 15 residues. CDR3 nucleotides: TGTGCCAGCAGCTTAGCTACAGGGGGCGGCCAGCCCCAGCATTTT. Translated: CASSLATGGGQPQHF.